This record concerns one TCR beta chain sequence. The CDR3 is 13 residues long. V lost 6 bases and J lost 1, with 9 bases in between. This sample was included in a study of blood T cell repertoires in COVID-19. About the research overall: The origin of the acute and convalescent COVID-19 samples was the United States, Italy and Spain. T cells, B-cell-depleted T cells, or PBMCs provided the cDNA or gDNA that served as material.

The assay was immunoSEQ multiplex PCR, and TCRdb's table has in-frame clones only and misses some. This sample yields approximately 290,000 clones, of which about nine tenths are seen a single time; 2% to 3% belongs to the top ten. The source of this sequence is a young man with active or convalescent COVID-19. The chain is built from TRBV12-3 or TRBV12-4 and TRBJ2-5; D gene ambiguous. The sample taken for sequencing was peripheral blood. In nucleotides, the CDR3 is TGTGCCAGCAGAACCCAGGCCCAAGAGACCCAGTACTTC. It encodes CASRTQAQETQYF.